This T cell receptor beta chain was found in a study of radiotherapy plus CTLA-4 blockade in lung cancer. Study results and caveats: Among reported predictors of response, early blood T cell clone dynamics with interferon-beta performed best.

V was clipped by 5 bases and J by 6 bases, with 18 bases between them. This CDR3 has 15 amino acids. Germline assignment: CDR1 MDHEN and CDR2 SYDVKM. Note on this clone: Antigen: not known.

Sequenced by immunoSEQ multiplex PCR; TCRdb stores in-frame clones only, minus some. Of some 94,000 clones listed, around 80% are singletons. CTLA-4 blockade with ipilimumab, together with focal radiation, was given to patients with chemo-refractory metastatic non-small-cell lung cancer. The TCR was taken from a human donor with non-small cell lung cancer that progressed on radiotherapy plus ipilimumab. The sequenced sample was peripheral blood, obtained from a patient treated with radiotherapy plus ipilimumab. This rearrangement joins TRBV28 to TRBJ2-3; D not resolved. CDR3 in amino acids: CASSGRVFPADTQYF. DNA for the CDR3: TGTGCCAGCAGTGGTAGGGTGTTCCCCGCCGATACGCAGTATTTT.